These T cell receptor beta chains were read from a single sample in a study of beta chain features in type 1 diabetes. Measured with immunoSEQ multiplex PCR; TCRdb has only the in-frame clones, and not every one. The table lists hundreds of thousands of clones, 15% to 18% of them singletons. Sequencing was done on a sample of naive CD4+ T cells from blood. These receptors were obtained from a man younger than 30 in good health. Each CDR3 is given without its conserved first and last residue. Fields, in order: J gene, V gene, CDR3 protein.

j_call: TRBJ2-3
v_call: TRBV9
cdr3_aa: ASSVEHATDTQY

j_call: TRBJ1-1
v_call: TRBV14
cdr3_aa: ASSRQGVMNTEAF

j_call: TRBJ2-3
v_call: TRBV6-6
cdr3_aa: ASKSTDTQY

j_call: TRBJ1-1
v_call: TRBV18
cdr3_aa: ASSLYKGSGGEAF

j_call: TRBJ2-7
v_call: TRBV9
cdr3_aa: ASSVAPSGDTYEQY

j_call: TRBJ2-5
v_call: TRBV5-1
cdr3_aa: ASSQRRGQETQY

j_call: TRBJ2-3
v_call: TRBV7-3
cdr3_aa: ASSLLRGTDTQY

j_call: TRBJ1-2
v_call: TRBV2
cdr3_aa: ASSEDRIGYT

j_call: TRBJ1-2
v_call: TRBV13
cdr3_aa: AGSLSQGMNLNYGYT

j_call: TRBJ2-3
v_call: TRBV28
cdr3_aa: ASSTRPDSTDTQY

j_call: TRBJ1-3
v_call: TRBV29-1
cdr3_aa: SVDRGRRNTIY

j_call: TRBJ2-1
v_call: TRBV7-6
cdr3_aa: ASRRGFDFYNEQF

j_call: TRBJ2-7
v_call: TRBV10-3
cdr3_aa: AIAPGTDSLYEQY

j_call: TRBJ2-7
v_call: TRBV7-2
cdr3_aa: ASSRTGGGYEQY

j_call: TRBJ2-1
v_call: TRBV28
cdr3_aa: ASSAWGAGGPYAF

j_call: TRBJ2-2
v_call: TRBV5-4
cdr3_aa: ASSSGLGGTGELF

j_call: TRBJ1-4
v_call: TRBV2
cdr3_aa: ASNGGNEKLF

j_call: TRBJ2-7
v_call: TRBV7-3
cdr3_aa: ASSPTGTGNYEQY

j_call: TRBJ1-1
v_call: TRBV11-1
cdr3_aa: ASSFGPGTEAF

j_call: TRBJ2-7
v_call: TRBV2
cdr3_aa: ASRAGQGSHEQY

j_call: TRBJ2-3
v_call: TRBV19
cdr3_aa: ASSNIASTDTQY

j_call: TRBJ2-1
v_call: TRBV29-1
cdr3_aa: SVVAGGNEQF

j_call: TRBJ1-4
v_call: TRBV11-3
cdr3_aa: ASSLSAGEKLF

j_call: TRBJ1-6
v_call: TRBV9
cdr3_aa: ASSATGSNSPLH

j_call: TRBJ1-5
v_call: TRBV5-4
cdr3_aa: ASSLSTDSAPQH

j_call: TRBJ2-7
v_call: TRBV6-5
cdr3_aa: ASSRQETSSYEQY

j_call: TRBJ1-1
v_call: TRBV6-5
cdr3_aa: ASSYQATGETEAF

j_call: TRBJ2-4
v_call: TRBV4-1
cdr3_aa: ASSQEGPIAKNIQY

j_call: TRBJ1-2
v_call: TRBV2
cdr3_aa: ASSEEGAIGSYGYT

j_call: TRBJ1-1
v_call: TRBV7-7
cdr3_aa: ASSLDVAF

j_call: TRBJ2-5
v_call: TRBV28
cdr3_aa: ASSLRKPETQY

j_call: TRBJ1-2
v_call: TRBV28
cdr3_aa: ASSFGAGGNYGYT

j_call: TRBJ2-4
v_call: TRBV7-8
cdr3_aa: ASSYINEQY

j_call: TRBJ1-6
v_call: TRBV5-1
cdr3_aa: ASSLEGYPGNSPLH

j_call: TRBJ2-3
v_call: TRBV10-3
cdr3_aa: AISGTSPDTQY

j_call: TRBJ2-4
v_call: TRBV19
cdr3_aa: ASSGEWITKNIQY

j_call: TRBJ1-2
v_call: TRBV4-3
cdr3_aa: ASSQVWGVPNYGYT

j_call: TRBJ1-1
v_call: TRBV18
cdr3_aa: ASSQKRDTEAF

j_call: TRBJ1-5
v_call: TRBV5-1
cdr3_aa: ASSLDPIGNQPQH

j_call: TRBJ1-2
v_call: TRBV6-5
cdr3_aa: ASSLGGVNYGYT